These 30 T cell receptor beta chains came from one sample sequenced in a study of blood T cell repertoires in COVID-19. The method was immunoSEQ multiplex PCR; TCRdb's version includes in-frame clones alone and lacks a portion of them. The table lists about 98,000 clones, 92% of them singletons. The sample consisted of peripheral blood. These receptors were collected from a woman between 45 and 60 years old with COVID-19, enrolled during active disease.

J is TRBJ1-1 and V is TRBV25-1; D gene uncertain. CDR1 MGHDK and CDR2 SYGVNS come from the germline V gene. Trimming left V 7 bases short and J 1 base short, with 16 bases between. The CDR3 loop spans 15 amino acids. The chain's CDR3 is CASTPPIAANTEAFF. Here the CDR3 DNA reads TGTGCCAGCACCCCTCCTATCGCCGCGAACACTGAAGCTTTCTTT. The full variable domain, in which reference TRBV25-1 and TRBJ1-1 provide the parts outside the CDR3, is EADIYQTPRYLVIGTGKKITLECSQTMGHDKMYWYQQDPGMELHLIHYSYGVNSTEKGDLSSESTVSRIRTEHFPLTLESARPSHTSQYLCASTPPIAANTEAFFGQGTRLTVV.

V usage is TRBV18 and J usage is TRBJ1-2, with TRBD1 matching over 7 bases. Trimming took 3 bases from V and 4 from J; bases not matched to a gene: 5. This CDR3 is 14 amino acids long. Germline-derived CDR1 and CDR2 are KGHSH and LQKENI. CDR3 protein: CASSPESGGYGYTF. DNA for the CDR3: TGTGCCAGCTCACCCGAGTCAGGGGGCTATGGCTACACCTTC.

The CDR3 here is CASGGGRHLSGANVLTF. DNA for the CDR3: TGTGCCAGTGGGGGGGGCAGACACCTCTCTGGGGCCAACGTCCTGACTTTC. This chain connects TRBV19 to TRBJ2-6; tentative D call: TRBD2 (7 bases). V lost 8 bases, J lost 0 bases, and 17 bases lay in between. Per germline, CDR1 LNHDA and CDR2 SQIVND (reference sequence). The CDR3 extends over 17 amino acids. The whole variable domain, remainder taken from reference TRBV19 and TRBJ2-6, is DGGITQSPKYLFRKEGQNVTLSCEQNLNHDAMYWYRQDPGQGLRLIYYSQIVNDFQKGDIAEGYSVSREKKESFPLTVTSAQKNPTAFYLCASGGGRHLSGANVLTFGAGSRLTVL.

This clone was detected only once. Its ends do not fully match the called genes, so a read error is possible. V usage is TRBV5-4 and J usage is TRBJ1-6; the D is unclear. The CDR3 is 15 residues long. CDR1 SGHNT and CDR2 YYREEE come from the germline V gene (reference sequence). This CDR3 is CASTLMSSYNSPLHF. As DNA, the CDR3 is TGTGCCAGCACCTTGATGAGCTCCTATAATTCACCCCTCCACTTT. Combining the CDR3 with reference TRBV5-4 and TRBJ1-6 gives the whole variable domain ETGVTQSPTHLIKTRGQQVTLRCSSQSGHNTVSWYQQALGQGPQFIFQYYREEENGRGNFPPRFSGLQFPNYSSELNVNALELDDSALYLCASTLMSSYNSPLHFGNGTRLTVT.

The chain employs TRBV18 and TRBJ1-3; 7 bases are a match to TRBD1. The germline V gene encodes CDR1 KGHSH and CDR2 LQKENI. V dropped 6 bases and J dropped 0; count of bases not matched to a gene: 14. This CDR3 spans 18 amino acids. The CDR3 nucleotides are TGTGCCAGCTCGCAAACCGACAGGGTTATGGACTCTGGAAACACCATATATTTT. Its protein is CASSQTDRVMDSGNTIYF.

The V call is TRBV11-3, the J call TRBJ2-5; possible D gene TRBD1, 5 bases. V was shortened by 4 bases and J by 7 bases, with 7 bases between the two germline ends. CDR1 is SGHNT, CDR2 YENEEA, per germline. CDR3 length: 11 amino acids. CDR3 protein: CASSSRGTQYF. The CDR3 region has the DNA TGTGCCAGCAGCTCTAGGGGGACCCAGTACTTC.

In this sample, this clone turned up once. This chain's CDR3 is CASSQDSREKLFF. CDR3 DNA: TGTGCCAGCAGCCAAGATTCTCGGGAAAAACTGTTTTTT. The chain joins TRBV3-1 (or the pseudogene TRBV3-2) to TRBJ1-4; the D is unclear. This CDR3 has 13 amino acids. Trimming removed 0 bases from V and 8 bases from J, with 7 bases in between. The germline CDR1 and CDR2 sequences are LGHDT and YNNKEL (reference sequence).

The genes are TRBV29-1 and TRBJ1-6; D is possibly TRBD1 (5 bases). Germline CDR1 SQVTM, CDR2 ANQGSEA. Between the trimmed V and J ends, which lost 4 bases and 5 bases, there was a span of 9 bases. The CDR3 spans 13 residues. DNA for the CDR3: TGCAGCGTTGCATGGGGGGATAATTCACCCCTCCACTTT. Encoded protein: CSVAWGDNSPLHF.

The chain uses TRBV27 and TRBJ2-3, with D uncertain. The CDR3 is made up of 11 amino acids. Trimming removed 7 bases from V and 0 bases from J, with 2 bases in between. Germline-derived CDR1 and CDR2 are MNHEY and SMNVEV (reference sequence). CDR3 nucleotides: TGTGCCAGCACGAGCACAGATACGCAGTATTTT. Amino acids: CASTSTDTQYF.

This sequence joins TRBV11-2 and TRBJ2-1; 9 positions match TRBD2. V lost 3 bases to trimming and J lost 4 bases; unmatched junction nucleotides: 4. CDR1 is SGHAT and CDR2 is FQNNGV in the germline V gene. This CDR3 region has 15 residues. For the CDR3, the DNA is TGTGCCAGCAGCTTCCTTAGCGGGGGTTACAATGAGCAGTTCTTC. As protein: CASSFLSGGYNEQFF.

The chain has TRBV27 and TRBJ1-5; D perhaps matches TRBD1 (5 bases). The V end lost 5 bases, the J end lost 4 bases, and 12 bases lay between the germline ends. The CDR3 length is 14 residues. In germline, CDR1 is MNHEY, CDR2 SMNVEV (reference sequence). Here the CDR3 reads CASSPQGSNQPQHF. The CDR3 region has the DNA TGTGCCAGCAGTCCCCAGGGTTCTAATCAGCCCCAGCATTTT.

The V call is TRBV7-9, the J call TRBJ1-6, with 8 bases fitting TRBD1. The CDR3 is 14 residues long. The germline V gene encodes CDR1 SEHNR and CDR2 FQNEAQ (reference sequence). The V gene end was trimmed by 5 bases and the J gene end by 8 bases; junction bases not matched to a gene: 5. This chain's CDR3 is CASSHRGKDSPLHF. CDR3 nucleotides: TGTGCCAGCAGCCACAGGGGGAAGGATTCACCCCTCCACTTT.

This clone was recorded once. The genes are TRBV5-8 and TRBJ2-5; D ambiguous. V shed 4 bases and J shed 6 bases, with 19 bases lying between them. The CDR3 sequence is 15 residues long. CDR1 SGHTS and CDR2 YDEGEE come from the germline V gene. CDR3 loop: CASSTGPGSGKTQYF. The CDR3, as DNA: TGTGCCAGCAGCACCGGCCCAGGCTCCGGCAAGACCCAGTACTTC.

The chain has TRBV27 and TRBJ1-2; D is ambiguous. This CDR3 region has 12 residues. Per the germline V gene, CDR1 is MNHEY and CDR2 is SMNVEV (reference sequence). Trimming stripped 5 bases from V and 6 bases from J, with 10 bases between. The CDR3, as DNA: TGTGCCAGCAGTAGCACGAGCCATGGCTACACCTTC. Protein sequence: CASSSTSHGYTF.

The gene calls are TRBV25-1 and TRBJ2-7; TRBD1 matches 7 bases. Germline V gene lookup returns CDR1 MGHDK and CDR2 SYGVNS. Trimming cost V 3 bases and J 3 bases; bases outside gene matches: 8. The CDR3 covers 15 residues. CDR3 region: CASSDTRQGDYEQYF. The CDR3, as DNA: TGTGCCAGCAGTGATACTAGGCAGGGGGACTACGAGCAGTACTTC.

This rearrangement joins TRBV4-3 to TRBJ1-2, with D possibly being TRBD1 (6 bases). This CDR3 has 15 amino acids. CDR1 LGHNA and CDR2 YSLEER come from the germline V gene. V was pared by 0 bases and J by 6 bases, with 14 bases between. For the CDR3, the DNA is TGCGCCAGCAGCCAAGATAGGGCGGGGGCGGATGGCTACACCTTC. Translation gives CASSQDRAGADGYTF.

V usage is TRBV5-5 and J usage is TRBJ1-6, with D unclear. Germline loops: CDR1 SGHKS, CDR2 YYEKEE (reference sequence). V lost 0 bases to trimming and J lost 0 bases, with 10 bases between them. The CDR3 sequence is 17 residues long. This chain's CDR3 is CASSLDRRSSYNSPLHF. The CDR3 DNA is TGTGCCAGCAGCTTGGATCGGCGGAGCTCCTATAATTCACCCCTCCACTTT. Based on the CDR3 plus reference TRBV5-5 and TRBJ1-6, the full variable domain is DAGVTQSPTHLIKTRGQQVTLRCSPISGHKSVSWYQQVLGQGPQFIFQYYEKEERGRGNFPDRFSARQFPNYSSELNVNALLLGDSALYLCASSLDRRSSYNSPLHFGNGTRLTVT.

The genes are TRBV5-1 and TRBJ2-1, with unresolved D. V lost 0 bases to trimming and J lost 1 base, with 8 bases between them. Germline CDR1 SGHRS, CDR2 YFSETQ. This CDR3 is built from 15 residues. The CDR3 nucleotides are TGCGCCAGCAGCTTGGAACAGATGTCCTACAATGAGCAGTTCTTC. Translation: CASSLEQMSYNEQFF.

The rearrangement links TRBV5-1 to TRBJ2-5, with 8 bases lining up with TRBD1. CDR1 SGHRS and CDR2 YFSETQ come from the germline V gene. This CDR3 has 14 amino acids. After removal of 4 bases from V and 2 bases from J, the junction contained 4 bases not matched to a gene. This CDR3 reads CASSPGDRQETQYF. CDR3 DNA: TGCGCCAGCAGCCCGGGGGACAGGCAAGAGACCCAGTACTTC.

V gene TRBV6-2 or TRBV6-3 combines with J gene TRBJ1-5; 8 bases match TRBD1. This CDR3 has 16 amino acids. Germline-derived CDR1 and CDR2 are MNHEY and SVGEGT. J gave up 6 bases and V 5 bases, and 12 bases lay outside the gene matches. The CDR3 here is CASSPPSTGVGQPQHF. The DNA of the CDR3 is TGTGCCAGCAGTCCCCCGTCGACAGGGGTCGGTCAGCCCCAGCATTTT.

The J gene is TRBJ1-5, the V gene TRBV24-1; maybe TRBD1 (6 bases). Trimming stripped 9 bases from V and 4 bases from J, with 15 bases between. Germline CDR1 KGHDR, CDR2 SFDVKD. The CDR3 loop spans 14 amino acids. The DNA for the CDR3 is TGTGCCACCCAGGGCCTACAGGGTAATCAGCCCCAGCATTTT. The encoded protein is CATQGLQGNQPQHF.

This rearrangement joins TRBV6-5 to TRBJ1-4; TRBD1 agrees at 7 bases. The V gene's germline CDR1 is MNHEY and CDR2 SVGAGI. The CDR3 has 14 amino acids. V lost 6 bases, J lost 4 bases, and 5 bases stayed unmatched. The CDR3 here is CASRDQGVNEKLFF. CDR3 nucleotide sequence: TGTGCCAGCAGAGACCAGGGGGTTAATGAAAAACTGTTTTTT.

The chain carries TRBV6-5 and TRBJ1-5, with 8 bases lining up with TRBD1. CDR3 length equals 15 residues. Germline CDR1 reads MNHEY; CDR2 reads SVGAGI. Losses at the gene ends were 6 bases for V and 11 bases for J; bases not matched to a gene: 15. Here the CDR3 reads CASSAPGQGGLSQHF. The CDR3 DNA reads TGTGCCAGCAGCGCCCCAGGACAGGGTGGACTTTCCCAGCATTTT.

The rearrangement uses TRBV9 and TRBJ1-2; 7 nucleotides align to TRBD1. The CDR3 sequence is 13 residues long. Unmatched junction bases numbered 5, after V lost 2 bases and J lost 7 bases. Germline V gene sequence: CDR1 SGDLS, CDR2 YYNGEE. CDR3 nucleotide sequence: TGTGCCAGCAGCGTGGAGGGGGCGCGTGGCTACACCTTC. Its protein is CASSVEGARGYTF. Filled out from reference TRBV9 and TRBJ1-2, the complete variable domain reads DSGVTQTPKHLITATGQRVTLRCSPRSGDLSVYWYQQSLDQGLQFLIQYYNGEERAKGNILERFSAQQFPDLHSELNLSSLELGDSALYFCASSVEGARGYTFGSGTRLTVV.

The chain recombines TRBV9 with TRBJ2-7; TRBD2 agrees at 8 bases. This CDR3 has 15 residues. The germline V gene has CDR1 SGDLS and CDR2 YYNGEE. After removal of 0 bases from V and 2 bases from J, the junction contained 4 bases not matched to a gene. CDR3 protein: CASSVESGGPYEQYF. The CDR3 DNA follows: TGTGCCAGCAGCGTAGAAAGCGGGGGTCCCTACGAGCAGTACTTC.

The gene calls are TRBV10-2 and TRBJ2-3; 11 nucleotides align to TRBD2. With V trimmed by 3 bases and J by 0 bases, 8 bases remained unmatched. Germline-derived CDR1 and CDR2 are WSHSY and SAAADI. CDR3 length equals 18 residues. CDR3 loop: CASSEGLAGGPSTDTQYF. DNA for the CDR3: TGCGCCAGCAGTGAAGGTCTAGCGGGGGGCCCTAGCACAGATACGCAGTATTTT.

The CDR3 spells CASKAQAQRNTEAFF. CDR3 in DNA: TGTGCCAGTAAGGCACAGGCGCAGAGGAACACTGAAGCTTTCTTT. The chain recombines TRBV19 with TRBJ1-1, with D perhaps TRBD1 (5 bases). V gave up 7 bases and J gave up 1 base, with 16 bases separating them. The CDR3 covers 15 residues. Germline V gene lookup returns CDR1 LNHDA and CDR2 SQIVND (reference sequence).

V and J are TRBV9 and TRBJ2-5; D is undetermined. V lost 3 bases and J lost 2, with 11 bases in between. The CDR3 spans 14 residues. Germline CDR1 reads SGDLS; CDR2 reads YYNGEE. In DNA form, the CDR3 reads TGTGCCAGCAGCGACCGCGACATACAAGAGACCCAGTACTTC. Amino acids: CASSDRDIQETQYF.

The V and J genes are TRBV28 and TRBJ1-1, with 7 bases that match TRBD1. Losses at the gene ends were 4 bases for V and 0 bases for J; bases not matched to a gene: 5. CDR3 length: 15 residues. CDR1 and CDR2 from the germline V gene are MDHEN and SYDVKM. CDR3 bases: TGTGCCAGCAGTTCCCCGGGACAGCTGAACACTGAAGCTTTCTTT. Translation: CASSSPGQLNTEAFF.

This chain links TRBV6-1 with TRBJ1-6, with D unclear. Germline lookup yields CDR1 MNHNS and CDR2 SASEGT. The CDR3 has 15 residues. V was clipped by 4 bases and J by 6 bases, with 13 bases between them. Written as DNA, the CDR3 is TGTGCCAGCAGTGTCGGGTTTTACGGTAATTCACCCCTCCACTTT. This translates into CASSVGFYGNSPLHF.